Presented here are 24 T cell receptor beta chains from one specimen sequenced in a study of shared clonotypes between healthy human individuals. Assay used: immunoSEQ multiplex PCR; TCRdb lists only in-frame clones, some missing. The table shows about 1 million clones, with approximately 68% occurring only once. The sample taken for sequencing was memory CD4+ T cells sorted from blood. Subset given: CD45RA-negative fraction. These receptors were collected from a man between 18 and 35 years old in good health.

V gene TRBV30 combines with J gene TRBJ2-7; D may be TRBD2 (5 bases). V was shortened by 7 bases and J by 7 bases, with 23 bases between the two germline ends. CDR3 length: 14 amino acids. Germline V gives CDR1 GTSNPN, CDR2 SVGIG (reference sequence). CDR3 nucleotide sequence: TGTGCCTCCACTAGTCGGCCAACTACTAGAGAGCAGTACTTC. Its protein is CASTSRPTTREQYF.

The rearrangement joins TRBV7-3 to TRBJ2-2; TRBD1 or TRBD2 may be the D gene (6 bases each). Looked up from germline, CDR1 is SGHTA and CDR2 is FQGTGA. The CDR3 runs to 17 residues. The V end was cut by 3 bases, the J end by 2 bases, with 16 bases between. As DNA, the CDR3 is TGTGCCAGCAGCTTCTCCAAAGGGGGGAGAAACACCGGGGAGCTGTTTTTT. It translates to CASSFSKGGRNTGELFF.

This rearrangement joins TRBV6-5 to TRBJ2-3, with 13 bases identical to TRBD2. The CDR3 runs 14 residues. Germline V gene lookup returns CDR1 MNHEY and CDR2 SVGAGI. The ends lost 10 bases at V and 6 bases at J; junction bases unmatched: 7. The CDR3 loop reads CATRLAGGKDTQYF. The CDR3 region has the DNA TGTGCCACCCGACTAGCGGGGGGCAAGGATACGCAGTATTTT.

V is TRBV6-6 and J is TRBJ2-4; D not certain. Trimming stripped 3 bases from V and 4 bases from J, with 10 bases between. This CDR3 region has 14 residues. The germline gives CDR1 MNHNY, CDR2 SVGAGI (reference sequence). CDR3: CASSYRGDKNIQYF. The CDR3 nucleotides read TGTGCCAGCAGTTATCGAGGAGATAAAAACATTCAGTACTTC.

The rearrangement links TRBV29-1 to TRBJ2-6; D is uncertain. Germline V gives CDR1 SQVTM, CDR2 ANQGSEA. With 2 bases removed from V and 0 bases from J, the gap between germline ends came to 14 bases. The CDR3 sequence is 17 residues long. This CDR3 is CSVEKVKVPSGANVLTF. Written as DNA, the CDR3 is TGCAGCGTTGAAAAGGTAAAGGTCCCCTCTGGGGCCAACGTCCTGACTTTC.

This sequence joins TRBV5-4 and TRBJ2-3, with TRBD2 as a possible D gene (5 bases). V lost 3 bases to trimming and J lost 2 bases, with 10 bases between them. The germline CDR1 and CDR2 sequences are SGHNT and YYREEE (reference sequence). The CDR3 has 14 residues. The CDR3 loop reads CASSSREYTDTQYF. CDR3 DNA: TGTGCCAGCAGCTCCCGGGAATACACAGATACGCAGTATTTT.

The chain combines TRBV9 with TRBJ2-6, with D perhaps matching TRBD2 (7 bases). The V end was cut by 1 base, the J end by 0 bases, with 11 bases between. The length of the CDR3 is 17 residues. The germline V gene has CDR1 SGDLS and CDR2 YYNGEE. The CDR3 loop is CASSVRGADSGANVLTF. CDR3 coding DNA: TGTGCCAGCAGCGTACGGGGGGCGGACTCTGGGGCCAACGTCCTGACTTTC.

This clone has a handful of counts. V usage is TRBV7-2 and J usage is TRBJ2-7; 7 nucleotides line up with TRBD2. The CDR3 has 15 residues. The junction had 9 bases not matched to a gene; V was cut back by 1 base and J by 6 bases. Germline CDR1 reads SGHTA; CDR2 reads FQGNSA. CDR3 in DNA: TGTGCCAGCAGCTTAGGTCGCGGGAGCTTTCTCGAGCAGTACTTC. Translated, it gives CASSLGRGSFLEQYF.

Remarks on this clone: Mismatch with germline at one junction end may stem from a read error. This chain uses TRBV7-7 with TRBJ2-3; TRBD2 might be the D (6 bases). Germline V gene lookup returns CDR1 SSHAT and CDR2 FNYEAQ (reference sequence). The CDR3 length is 14 residues. In nucleotides, the CDR3 is TGTGCTAGCAGCTTCGGGGGTACCACAGATACGCAGTATTTT. Protein: CASSFGGTTDTQYF.

The chain carries TRBV6-5 and TRBJ2-2, with D uncertain. The V end lost 5 bases, the J end lost 6 bases, and 7 bases lay between the germline ends. The V gene's germline CDR1 is MNHEY and CDR2 SVGAGI. The CDR3 has 12 residues. The CDR3 DNA sequence: TGTGCCAGCAGTATACGGGCCGGGGAGCTGTTTTTT. Encoded protein: CASSIRAGELFF.

This clone was detected only once. The rearrangement links TRBV5-1 to TRBJ2-6; D remains ambiguous. Germline V lookup: CDR1 SGHRS, CDR2 YFSETQ. This CDR3 is 18 amino acids long. The V end was cut by 1 base, the J end by 1 base, with 15 bases between. CDR3 sequence reads: CASSLLSLQVSGANVLTF. CDR3 nucleotides: TGCGCCAGCAGCTTGTTGAGCCTACAAGTATCTGGGGCCAACGTCCTGACTTTC.

J is TRBJ2-7 and V is TRBV18; D may correspond to TRBD1 or TRBD2 (6 bases each). The ends were cut back, 4 bases at V and 3 bases at J, with 10 bases in the middle. Germline V gene lookup returns CDR1 KGHSH and CDR2 LQKENI. There are 13 residues in the CDR3. The CDR3 region has the DNA TGTGCCAGCTCACAGGGGGGAGACTACGAGCAGTACTTC. Translation gives CASSQGGDYEQYF.

This clone came up a few times. The V call is TRBV11-2, the J call TRBJ2-3; tentative D call: TRBD1 (5 bases). V was trimmed by 2 bases and J by 5 bases, leaving 11 bases between them. The CDR3 consists of 14 residues. CDR1 SGHAT and CDR2 FQNNGV come from the germline V gene. The CDR3 nucleotides read TGTGCCAGCAGCTTAACGGTGGGGCGAGATACGCAGTATTTT. Protein: CASSLTVGRDTQYF. Based on the CDR3 plus reference TRBV11-2 and TRBJ2-3, the full variable domain is EAGVAQSPRYKIIEKRQSVAFWCNPISGHATLYWYQQILGQGPKLLIQFQNNGVVDDSQLPKDRFSAERLKGVDSTLKIQPAKLEDSAVYLCASSLTVGRDTQYFGPGTRLTVL.

The chain carries TRBV16 and TRBJ1-2, with D hard to call. This CDR3 spans 13 amino acids. Trimming took 0 bases from V and 7 from J, leaving 9 bases between them. Germline CDR1 and CDR2: KGHSY and FQNENV. CDR3 residues: CASSQSGFAGYTF. The CDR3 region has the DNA TGTGCCAGCAGCCAATCGGGGTTTGCTGGCTACACCTTC.

This clone was counted a single time. The V and J genes are TRBV30 and TRBJ1-1; TRBD1 matches at 7 bases. Germline V gene lookup returns CDR1 GTSNPN and CDR2 SVGIG (reference sequence). Germline trimming cut 2 bases from V and 0 bases from J; bases unmatched to any gene: 3. CDR3 length equals 14 residues. Here the CDR3 reads CAWSFGTVNTEAFF. CDR3 bases: TGTGCCTGGAGTTTCGGGACAGTGAACACTGAAGCTTTCTTT.

The rearrangement uses TRBV5-1 and TRBJ2-1, with TRBD2 identical over 9 bases. J gave up 4 bases and V 4 bases, and 33 bases lay outside the gene matches. The germline CDR1 and CDR2 sequences are SGHRS and YFSETQ. The CDR3 consists of 24 residues. The CDR3 loop is CASSGWTGPGGSGRVIGIYNEQFF. As DNA, the CDR3 is TGCGCCAGCAGCGGATGGACAGGTCCCGGGGGTAGCGGGAGAGTAATAGGCATATACAATGAGCAGTTCTTC.

The CDR3 reads CASSQETSLPGELFF. The DNA for the CDR3 is TGCGCCAGCAGCCAAGAGACTTCCTTACCCGGGGAGCTGTTTTTT. This sequence joins TRBV4-3 and TRBJ2-2, with unresolved D. With 0 bases removed from V and 6 bases from J, the gap between germline ends came to 11 bases. This CDR3 has 15 amino acids. Germline lookup yields CDR1 LGHNA and CDR2 YSLEER.

This clone was observed a few times. V usage is TRBV7-2 and J usage is TRBJ2-1; no firm D call. This CDR3 is 16 amino acids long. V dropped 0 bases and J dropped 0 bases, with 9 bases sitting between them. Germline CDR1 SGHTA, CDR2 FQGNSA. The CDR3 loop is CASSLAPDLSYNEQFF. CDR3 bases: TGTGCCAGCAGCTTAGCGCCAGACCTCTCCTACAATGAGCAGTTCTTC.

The chain is built from TRBV27 and TRBJ1-5; the D gene is possibly TRBD1 (5 bases). V was clipped by 6 bases and J by 2 bases, with 20 bases between them. Germline CDR1 is MNHEY and CDR2 is SMNVEV (reference sequence). There are 17 residues in the CDR3. The CDR3 loop reads CASRQGGAERGNQPQHF. CDR3 coding DNA: TGTGCCAGCAGACAAGGAGGGGCCGAGAGGGGCAATCAGCCCCAGCATTTT.

The genes are TRBV19 and TRBJ2-5, with a tentative D call TRBD1 (8 bases). The CDR3 spans 15 residues. CDR1 is LNHDA, CDR2 SQIVND, per germline (reference sequence). The germline V and J ends were trimmed by 5 bases and 3 bases, with 16 bases remaining between them. The CDR3 region is CASSSRTGREETQYF. The CDR3 DNA reads as TGTGCCAGTAGTTCCCGGACAGGGAGGGAAGAGACCCAGTACTTC.

This clone was picked up a small number of times. The chain joins TRBV18 to TRBJ1-1; 9 bases fit TRBD1. With 3 bases clipped from V and 1 base from J, the junction kept 6 bases outside the gene matches. Germline V CDR1 and CDR2: KGHSH, LQKENI. CDR3 length: 16 residues. DNA of the CDR3: TGTGCCAGCTCACCCAGGTCGGGACAGGGGAACACTGAAGCTTTCTTT. It translates to CASSPRSGQGNTEAFF.

This clone was observed a handful of times. The V gene is TRBV6-5, the J gene TRBJ2-7, with D possibly being TRBD2 (5 bases). The CDR3 covers 11 residues. V shed 6 bases and J shed 4 bases, with 7 bases lying between them. CDR1 and CDR2 (germline): MNHEY, SVGAGI. CDR3 protein: CASRLAYEQYF. The CDR3 DNA follows: TGTGCCAGCAGGTTAGCGTACGAGCAGTACTTC.

J is TRBJ2-1 and V is TRBV2, with 7 bases lining up with TRBD2. CDR3 size: 15 residues. Germline V gene sequence: CDR1 SNHLY, CDR2 FYNNEI. The trim removed 8 bases at V and 0 bases at J, leaving 7 bases unmatched. CDR3 DNA: TGTGCCAGCCAGCGGGAAACGAGCTCCTACAATGAGCAGTTCTTC. This sequence encodes CASQRETSSYNEQFF.

The V gene is TRBV23-1, the J gene TRBJ1-5; D is unclear. TRBV23-1 is an ORF, and what it does is uncertain. The CDR3 covers 14 residues. The V end was cut by 1 base, the J end by 6 bases, with 10 bases between. For the CDR3, the DNA is TGCGCCAGCAGTCAATTCGCCCTTCGTCAGCCCCAGCATTTT. Translated, it gives CASSQFALRQPQHF.